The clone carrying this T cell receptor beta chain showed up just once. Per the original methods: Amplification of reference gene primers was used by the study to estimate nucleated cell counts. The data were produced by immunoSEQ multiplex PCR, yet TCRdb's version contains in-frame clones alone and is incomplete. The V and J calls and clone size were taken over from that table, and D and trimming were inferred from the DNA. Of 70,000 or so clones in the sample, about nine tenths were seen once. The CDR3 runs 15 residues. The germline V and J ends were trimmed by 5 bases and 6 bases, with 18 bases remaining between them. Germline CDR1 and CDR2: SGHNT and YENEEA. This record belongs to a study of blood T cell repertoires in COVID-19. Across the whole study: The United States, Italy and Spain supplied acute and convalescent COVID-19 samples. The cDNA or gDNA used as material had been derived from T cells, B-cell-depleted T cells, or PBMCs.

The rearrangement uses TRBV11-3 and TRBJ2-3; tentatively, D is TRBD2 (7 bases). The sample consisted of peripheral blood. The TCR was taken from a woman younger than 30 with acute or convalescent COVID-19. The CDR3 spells CASSPGEGGTDTQYF. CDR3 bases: TGTGCCAGCAGCCCCGGGGAGGGGGGTACGGATACGCAGTATTTT. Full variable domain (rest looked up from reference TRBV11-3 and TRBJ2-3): EAGVVQSPRYKIIEKKQPVAFWCNPISGHNTLYWYLQNLGQGPELLIRYENEEAVDDSQLPKDRFSAERLKGVDSTLKIQPAELGDSAVYLCASSPGEGGTDTQYFGPGTRLTVL.